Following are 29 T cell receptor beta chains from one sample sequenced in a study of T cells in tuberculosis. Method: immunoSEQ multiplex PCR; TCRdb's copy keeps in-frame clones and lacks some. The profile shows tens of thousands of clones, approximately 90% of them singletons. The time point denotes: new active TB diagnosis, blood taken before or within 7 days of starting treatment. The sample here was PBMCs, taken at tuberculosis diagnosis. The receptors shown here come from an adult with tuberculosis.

The CDR3 loop reads CASRDAGQAPGGLFF. The CDR3, as DNA: TGTGCCAGCAGGGACGCGGGACAGGCCCCTGGGGGACTGTTTTTT. This chain uses TRBV28 with TRBJ1-4, with TRBD1 identical over 8 bases. J was trimmed by 13 bases and V by 6 bases; bases with no gene match: 16. Looked up from germline, CDR1 is MDHEN and CDR2 is SYDVKM. This CDR3 region has 15 residues.

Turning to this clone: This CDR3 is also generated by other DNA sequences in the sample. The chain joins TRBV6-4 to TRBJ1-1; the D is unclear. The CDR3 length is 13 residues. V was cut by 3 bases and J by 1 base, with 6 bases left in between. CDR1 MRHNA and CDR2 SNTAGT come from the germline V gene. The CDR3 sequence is CASSDSGNTEAFF. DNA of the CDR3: TGTGCCAGCAGTGATTCAGGGAACACTGAAGCTTTCTTT.

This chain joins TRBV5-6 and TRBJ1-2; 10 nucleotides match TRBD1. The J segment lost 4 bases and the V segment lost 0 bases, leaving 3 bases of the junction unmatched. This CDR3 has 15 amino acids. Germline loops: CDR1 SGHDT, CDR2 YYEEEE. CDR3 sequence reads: CASSLVDRGAYGYTF. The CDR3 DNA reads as TGTGCCAGCAGCTTGGTGGACAGGGGGGCCTATGGCTACACCTTC.

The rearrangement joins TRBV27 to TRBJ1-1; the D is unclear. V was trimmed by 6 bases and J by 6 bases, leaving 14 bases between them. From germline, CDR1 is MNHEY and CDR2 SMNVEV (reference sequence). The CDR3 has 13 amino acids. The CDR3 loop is CASSLSGLSEAFF. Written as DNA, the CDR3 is TGTGCCAGCAGCCTAAGCGGCCTGTCTGAAGCTTTCTTT.

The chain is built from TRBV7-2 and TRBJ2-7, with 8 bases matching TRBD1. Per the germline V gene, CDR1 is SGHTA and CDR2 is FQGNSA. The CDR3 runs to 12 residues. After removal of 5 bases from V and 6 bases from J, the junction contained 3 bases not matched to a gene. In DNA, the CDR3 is TGTGCCAGCAGCATGACAGGGGTCGAGCAGTACTTC. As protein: CASSMTGVEQYF.

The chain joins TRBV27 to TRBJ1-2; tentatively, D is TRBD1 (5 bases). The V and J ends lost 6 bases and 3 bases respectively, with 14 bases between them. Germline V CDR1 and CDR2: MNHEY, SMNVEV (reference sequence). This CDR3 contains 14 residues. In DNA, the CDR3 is TGTGCCAGCAGACCTGACAGTCGCTACTATGGCTACACCTTC. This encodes CASRPDSRYYGYTF.

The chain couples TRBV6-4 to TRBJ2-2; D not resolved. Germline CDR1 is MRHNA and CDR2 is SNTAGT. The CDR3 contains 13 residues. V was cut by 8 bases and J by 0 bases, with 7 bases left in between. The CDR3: CASALANTGELFF. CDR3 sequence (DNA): TGTGCCAGCGCTCTAGCGAACACCGGGGAGCTGTTTTTT.

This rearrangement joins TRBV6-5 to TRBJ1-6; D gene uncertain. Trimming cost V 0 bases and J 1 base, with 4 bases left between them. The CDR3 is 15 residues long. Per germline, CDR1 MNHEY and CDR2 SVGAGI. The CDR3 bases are TGTGCCAGCAGTTACTCGACATCCTATAATTCACCCCTCCACTTT. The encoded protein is CASSYSTSYNSPLHF.

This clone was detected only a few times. The CDR3 region is CASSPDLEGTEAFF. CDR3 nucleotides: TGTGCCAGCAGCCCAGATCTGGAGGGCACTGAAGCTTTCTTT. V usage is TRBV6-1 and J usage is TRBJ1-1; D is unclear. The CDR3 has 14 amino acids. From germline, CDR1 is MNHNS and CDR2 SASEGT. Trimming shortened V by 6 bases and J by 4 bases, and 15 bases separated the two germline ends.

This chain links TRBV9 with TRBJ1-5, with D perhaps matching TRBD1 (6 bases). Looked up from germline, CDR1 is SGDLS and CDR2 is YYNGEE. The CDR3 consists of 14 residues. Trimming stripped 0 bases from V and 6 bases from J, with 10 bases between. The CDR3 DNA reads TGTGCCAGCAGCGTAGCAGGGGTCAGTCAGCCCCAGCATTTT. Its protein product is CASSVAGVSQPQHF.

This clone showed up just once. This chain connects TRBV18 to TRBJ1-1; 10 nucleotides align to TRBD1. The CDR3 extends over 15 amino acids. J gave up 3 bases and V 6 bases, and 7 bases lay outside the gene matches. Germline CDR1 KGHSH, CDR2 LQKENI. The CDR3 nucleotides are TGTGCCAGCTCCCGAGCGACAGGGGGCCACACTGAAGCTTTCTTT. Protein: CASSRATGGHTEAFF.

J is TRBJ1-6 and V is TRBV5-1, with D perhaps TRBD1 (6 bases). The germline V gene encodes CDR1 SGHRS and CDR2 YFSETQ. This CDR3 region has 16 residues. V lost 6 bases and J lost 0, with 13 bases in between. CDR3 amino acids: CASMEQGSSYNSPLHF. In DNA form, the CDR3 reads TGCGCCAGCATGGAACAGGGTAGCTCCTATAATTCACCCCTCCACTTT.

As DNA, the CDR3 is TGTGCCTGGAGCCAGGGACAGGGGTATAGAATGGGCTATGGCTACACCTTC. Protein: CAWSQGQGYRMGYGYTF. The chain uses TRBV30 and TRBJ1-2, with 10 positions matching TRBD1. The CDR3 contains 17 residues. J lost 4 bases, V lost 3 bases, and 14 bases had no gene match. Germline CDR1 GTSNPN, CDR2 SVGIG (reference sequence). The whole variable domain, filled in from reference TRBV30 and TRBJ1-2, reads SQTIHQWPATLVQPVGSPLSLECTVEGTSNPNLYWYRQAAGRGLQLLFYSVGIGQISSEVPQNLSASRPQDRQFILSSKKLLLSDSGFYLCAWSQGQGYRMGYGYTFGSGTRLTVV.

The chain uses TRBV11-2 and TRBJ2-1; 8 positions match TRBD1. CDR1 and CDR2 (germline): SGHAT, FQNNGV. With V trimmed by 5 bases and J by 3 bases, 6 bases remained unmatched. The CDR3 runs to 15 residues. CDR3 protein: CASSLLGQVYNEQFF. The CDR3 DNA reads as TGTGCCAGCAGCCTCTTGGGACAGGTCTACAATGAGCAGTTCTTC. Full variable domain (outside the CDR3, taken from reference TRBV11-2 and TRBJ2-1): EAGVAQSPRYKIIEKRQSVAFWCNPISGHATLYWYQQILGQGPKLLIQFQNNGVVDDSQLPKDRFSAERLKGVDSTLKIQPAKLEDSAVYLCASSLLGQVYNEQFFGPGTRLTVL.

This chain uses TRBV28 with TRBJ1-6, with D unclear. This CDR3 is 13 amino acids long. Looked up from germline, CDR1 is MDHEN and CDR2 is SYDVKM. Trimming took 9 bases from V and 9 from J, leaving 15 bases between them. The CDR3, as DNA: TGTGCCAGTATCAGCGGGAGAACTTCACCCCTCCACTTT. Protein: CASISGRTSPLHF.

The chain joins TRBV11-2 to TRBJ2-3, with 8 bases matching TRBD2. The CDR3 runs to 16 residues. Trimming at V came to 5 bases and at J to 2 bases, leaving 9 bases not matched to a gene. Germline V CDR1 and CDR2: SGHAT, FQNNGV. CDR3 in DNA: TGTGCCAGCAGCCCCAGGACTAGCCCCCTCACAGATACGCAGTATTTT. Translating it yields CASSPRTSPLTDTQYF.

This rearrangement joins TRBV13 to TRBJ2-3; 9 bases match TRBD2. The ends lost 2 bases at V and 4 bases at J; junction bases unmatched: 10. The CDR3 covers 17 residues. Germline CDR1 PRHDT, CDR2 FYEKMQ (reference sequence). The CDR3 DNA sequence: TGTGCCAGCAGCTTACTAGCGGGGCCCCCTTGGGCAGATACGCAGTATTTT. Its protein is CASSLLAGPPWADTQYF.

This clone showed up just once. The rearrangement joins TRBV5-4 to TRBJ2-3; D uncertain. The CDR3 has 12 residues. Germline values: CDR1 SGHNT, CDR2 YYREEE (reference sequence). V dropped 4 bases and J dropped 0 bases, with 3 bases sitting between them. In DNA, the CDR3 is TGTGCCAGCAGCCTGAGCACAGATACGCAGTATTTT. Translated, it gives CASSLSTDTQYF.

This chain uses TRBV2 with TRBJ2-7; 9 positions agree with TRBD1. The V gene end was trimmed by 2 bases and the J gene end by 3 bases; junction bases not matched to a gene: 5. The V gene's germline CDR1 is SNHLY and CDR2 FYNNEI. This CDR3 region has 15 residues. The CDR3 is CASSERATGGYEQYF. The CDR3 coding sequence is TGTGCCAGCAGTGAAAGGGCGACAGGGGGCTACGAGCAGTACTTC.

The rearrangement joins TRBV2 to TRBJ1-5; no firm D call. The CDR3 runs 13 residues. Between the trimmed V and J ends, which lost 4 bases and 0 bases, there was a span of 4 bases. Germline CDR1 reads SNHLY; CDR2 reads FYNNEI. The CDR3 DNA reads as TGTGCCAGCAGTGGTAATAGCAATCAGCCCCAGCATTTT. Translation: CASSGNSNQPQHF.

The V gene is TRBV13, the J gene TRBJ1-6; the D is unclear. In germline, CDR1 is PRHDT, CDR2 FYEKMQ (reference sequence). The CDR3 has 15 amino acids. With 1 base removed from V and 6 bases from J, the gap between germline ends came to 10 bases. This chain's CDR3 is CASSLEGLSNSPLHF. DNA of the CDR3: TGTGCCAGCAGCTTAGAAGGACTGTCTAATTCACCCCTCCACTTT. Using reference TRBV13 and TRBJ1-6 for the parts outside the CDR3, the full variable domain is AAGVIQSPRHLIKEKRETATLKCYPIPRHDTVYWYQQGPGQDPQFLISFYEKMQSDKGSIPDRFSAQQFSDYHSELNMSSLELGDSALYFCASSLEGLSNSPLHFGNGTRLTVT.

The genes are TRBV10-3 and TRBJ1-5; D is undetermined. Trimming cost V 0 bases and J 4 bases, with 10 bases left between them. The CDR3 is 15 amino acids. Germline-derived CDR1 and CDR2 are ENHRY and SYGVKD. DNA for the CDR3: TGTGCCATCAGTGAGTCGGTCGTCGGGAATCAGCCCCAGCATTTT. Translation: CAISESVVGNQPQHF.

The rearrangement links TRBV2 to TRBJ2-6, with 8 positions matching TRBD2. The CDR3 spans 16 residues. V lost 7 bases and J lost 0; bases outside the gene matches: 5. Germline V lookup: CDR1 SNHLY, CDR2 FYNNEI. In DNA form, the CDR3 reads TGTGCCAGCATCTTGGCGGGGGGCTCTGGGGCCAACGTCCTGACTTTC. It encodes CASILAGGSGANVLTF.

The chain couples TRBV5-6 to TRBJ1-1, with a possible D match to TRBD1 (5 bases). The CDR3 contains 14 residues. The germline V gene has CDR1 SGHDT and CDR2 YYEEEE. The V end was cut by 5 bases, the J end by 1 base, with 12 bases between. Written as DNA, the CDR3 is TGTGCCAGCAGGGCGCCAGGGTCGAACACTGAAGCTTTCTTT. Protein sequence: CASRAPGSNTEAFF.

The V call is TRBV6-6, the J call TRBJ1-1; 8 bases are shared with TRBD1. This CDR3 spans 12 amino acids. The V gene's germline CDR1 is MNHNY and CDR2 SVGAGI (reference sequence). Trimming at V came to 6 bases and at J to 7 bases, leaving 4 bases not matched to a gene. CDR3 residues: CASSFTGGEAFF. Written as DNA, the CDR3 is TGTGCCAGCAGCTTTACAGGGGGTGAAGCTTTCTTT.

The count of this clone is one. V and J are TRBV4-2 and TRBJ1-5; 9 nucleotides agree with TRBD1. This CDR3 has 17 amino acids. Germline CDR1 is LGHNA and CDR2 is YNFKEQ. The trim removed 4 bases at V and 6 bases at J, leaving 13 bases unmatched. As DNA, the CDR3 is TGTGCCAGCAGCCCAGCCCGGGGACAGGGAAGCGGTCAGCCCCAGCATTTT. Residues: CASSPARGQGSGQPQHF.

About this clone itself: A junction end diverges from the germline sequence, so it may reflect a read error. CDR3 sequence (DNA): TGTGCCAGCAGTCTATCCGGGACAGGGAATCAGCCCCAGCATTTT. Residues: CASSLSGTGNQPQHF. This chain joins TRBV27 and TRBJ1-5; 9 bases agree with TRBD1. Looked up from germline, CDR1 is MNHEY and CDR2 is SMNVEV (reference sequence). CDR3 length equals 15 residues.

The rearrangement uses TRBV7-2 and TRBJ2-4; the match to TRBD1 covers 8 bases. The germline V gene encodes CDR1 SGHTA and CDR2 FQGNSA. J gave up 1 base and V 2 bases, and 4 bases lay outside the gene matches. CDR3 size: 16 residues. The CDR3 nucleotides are TGTGCCAGCAGCTTACAGGGGGCCCGCGCCAAAAACATTCAGTACTTC. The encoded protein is CASSLQGARAKNIQYF. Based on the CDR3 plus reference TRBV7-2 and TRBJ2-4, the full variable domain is GAGVSQSPSNKVTEKGKDVELRCDPISGHTALYWYRQSLGQGLEFLIYFQGNSAPDKSGLPSDRFSAERTGGSVSTLTIQRTQQEDSAVYLCASSLQGARAKNIQYFGAGTRLSVL.

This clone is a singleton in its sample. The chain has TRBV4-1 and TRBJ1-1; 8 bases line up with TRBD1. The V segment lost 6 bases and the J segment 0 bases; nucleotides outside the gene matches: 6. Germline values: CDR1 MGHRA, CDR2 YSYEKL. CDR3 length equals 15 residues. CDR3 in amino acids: CASRLETGVNTEAFF. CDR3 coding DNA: TGCGCCAGCAGGCTCGAGACAGGGGTGAACACTGAAGCTTTCTTT.